Listed below are T cell receptor beta chains from one sample, sequenced in a study of cytomegalovirus exposure and HLA in healthy donors. Some clones are missing from TCRdb's copy, which holds only in-frame ones; the method was immunoSEQ multiplex PCR. This table has approximately 110,000 clones, approximately 80% appearing once. Sample: PBMCs. All receptors derive from a female donor in good health and CMV-seropositive. The CDR3 runs from the conserved cysteine through the conserved F or W. D genes are given only for firm matches. A clone size is listed for some rows: how often the clone was seen (once, few, many), or a class if it is expanded.

j_call,v_call,cdr3_length,clone_size,d_call,cdr3_aa,cdr3_nt
TRBJ1-1,TRBV6-1,11,NA,NA,CASSEVVEAFF,TGTGCCAGCAGTGAAGTCGTGGAAGCTTTCTTT
TRBJ2-2,TRBV5-1,15,NA,TRBD1,CASTQGQYNTGELFF,TGCGCCAGCACTCAGGGACAGTATAACACCGGGGAGCTGTTTTTT
TRBJ2-3,TRBV4-2,16,NA,TRBD2,CASSQDPSGGGDTQYF,TGTGCCAGCAGCCAAGATCCTAGCGGGGGAGGAGATACGCAGTATTTT
TRBJ2-1,TRBV9,15,NA,NA,CASSGVREKDDEQFF,TGTGCCAGCAGCGGGGTCCGGGAGAAGGACGATGAGCAGTTCTTC
TRBJ1-2,TRBV29-1,12,NA,TRBD1,CSVGGQGYGYTF,TGCAGCGTTGGGGGACAGGGCTATGGCTACACCTTC
TRBJ2-7,TRBV9,15,once,NA,CASSVNPGSNYEQYF,TGTGCCAGCAGCGTAAATCCCGGGAGTAACTACGAGCAGTACTTC
TRBJ1-5,TRBV18,16,NA,NA,CASSSGTQSSNQPQHF,TGTGCCAGCTCCTCCGGAACACAGAGTAGCAATCAGCCCCAGCATTTT
TRBJ1-4,TRBV11-2,13,NA,TRBD1,CASSLGQAEKLFF,TGTGCCAGCAGCTTGGGACAGGCTGAAAAACTGTTTTTT
TRBJ2-7,TRBV13,15,NA,TRBD2,CASSFRTSGPYEQYF,TGTGCCAGCAGCTTCCGGACTAGCGGACCTTACGAGCAGTACTTC
TRBJ2-3,TRBV19,14,NA,TRBD2,CASSVIAGPDTQYF,TGTGCCAGTAGTGTAATAGCGGGTCCAGATACGCAGTATTTT
TRBJ2-7,TRBV4-3,17,NA,TRBD2,CASSQDRGKRGATSQYF,TGCGCCAGCAGCCAAGATAGGGGCAAGCGGGGAGCTACGAGTCAGTACTTC
TRBJ2-3,TRBV5-1,14,NA,NA,CASSRQASTDTQYF,TGCGCCAGCAGCCGGCAGGCTAGCACAGATACGCAGTATTTT
TRBJ1-2,TRBV4-3,15,NA,NA,CASSQVPQGNYGYTF,TGCGCCAGCAGCCAAGTTCCCCAGGGCAACTATGGCTACACCTTC
TRBJ2-7,TRBV15,11,NA,NA,CATSRATVTEF,TGTGCCACCAGCAGAGCAACCGTTACGGAGTTC
TRBJ2-5,TRBV6-6,16,few,NA,CASSYPETASQETQYF,TGTGCCAGCAGTTACCCAGAAACAGCCTCCCAAGAGACCCAGTACTTC
TRBJ1-3,TRBV11-1,15,NA,NA,CASSLGVLSGNTIYF,TGTGCCAGCAGCTTAGGCGTCTTATCTGGAAACACCATATATTTT
TRBJ2-3,TRBV11-2,15,NA,TRBD2,CASSLRTGTSGRGDF,TGTGCCAGCAGCCTGCGAACCGGGACTAGCGGAAGAGGGGATTTT
TRBJ2-4,TRBV2,14,NA,NA,CASSDDLAENIQYF,TGTGCCAGCAGTGACGACCTAGCCGAAAACATTCAGTACTTC
TRBJ2-2,TRBV5-1,17,NA,TRBD2,CASSYTSGSPNTGELFF,TGCGCCAGCAGCTATACTAGCGGCAGCCCGAACACCGGGGAGCTGTTTTTT
TRBJ2-2,TRBV6-5,15,few,NA,CASSYSTGSSGELFF,TGTGCCAGCAGTTACTCGACGGGAAGCTCCGGGGAGCTGTTTTTT
TRBJ2-1,TRBV7-3,14,NA,NA,CASSFGGQNNEQFF,TGTGCCAGCAGCTTTGGGGGCCAAAACAATGAGCAGTTCTTC
TRBJ1-2,TRBV6-5,13,NA,NA,CASRAGGGYGYTF,TGTGCCAGCCGGGCGGGGGGAGGCTATGGCTACACCTTC
TRBJ2-7,TRBV6-1,14,NA,TRBD1,CASSADRFANEQYF,TGTGCCAGCAGTGCGGACAGGTTTGCCAACGAGCAGTACTTC
TRBJ1-3,TRBV29-1,13,NA,NA,CSVAGDSGNTIYF,TGCAGCGTAGCAGGGGACTCTGGAAACACCATATATTTT
TRBJ1-2,TRBV6-1,14,NA,NA,CASSRHSTSYGYTF,TGTGCCAGCAGTAGGCATTCGACATCCTATGGCTACACCTTC
TRBJ1-5,TRBV19,15,NA,NA,CASSISGAGNQPQHF,TGTGCCAGTAGTATCTCAGGGGCTGGCAATCAGCCCCAGCATTTT
TRBJ1-2,TRBV18,14,NA,TRBD1,CASSPDRVNYGYTF,TGTGCCAGCTCACCAGACAGGGTGAACTATGGCTACACCTTC
TRBJ2-5,TRBV6-6,16,NA,TRBD2,CASSLPASGGEETQYF,TGTGCCAGCAGCCTACCAGCCAGCGGGGGGGAAGAGACCCAGTACTTC
TRBJ2-2,TRBV15,15,NA,TRBD1,CATSRRDSETGELFF,TGTGCCACCAGCAGACGGGACAGTGAGACCGGGGAGCTGTTTTTT
TRBJ2-3,TRBV5-4,15,NA,TRBD1,CASSLGQGVGDTQYF,TGTGCCAGCAGCTTGGGACAGGGGGTGGGAGATACGCAGTATTTT
TRBJ2-1,TRBV6-5,15,NA,TRBD2,CASRIAGGSYNEQFF,TGTGCCAGCAGGATAGCGGGAGGCTCCTACAATGAGCAGTTCTTC
TRBJ2-2,TRBV30,15,few,TRBD2,CAWRPGGANTGELFF,TGTGCCTGGAGACCGGGGGGGGCGAACACCGGGGAGCTGTTTTTT
TRBJ2-2,TRBV11-3,13,once,TRBD1,CASSTTGAGELFF,TGTGCCAGCAGTACGACAGGGGCCGGGGAGCTGTTTTTT
TRBJ1-2,TRBV29-1,10,few,NA,CSADSSGYTF,TGCAGCGCCGACTCTTCCGGCTACACCTTC
TRBJ2-1,TRBV5-4,16,NA,TRBD2,CASSLGGGRAPNEQFF,TGTGCCAGCAGCTTGGGGGGCGGGAGGGCCCCCAATGAGCAGTTCTTC
TRBJ2-1,TRBV5-1,14,NA,NA,CASSPGQSYNEQFF,TGCGCCAGCAGCCCGGGACAATCCTACAATGAGCAGTTCTTC
TRBJ1-5,TRBV20-1,11,NA,NA,CSAKGDQPQHF,TGCAGTGCTAAAGGAGATCAGCCCCAGCATTTT
TRBJ2-7,TRBV9,15,NA,NA,CASSAGGTENYEQYF,TGTGCCAGCAGCGCGGGGGGGACAGAGAACTACGAGCAGTACTTC
TRBJ2-6,TRBV6-1,17,NA,NA,CASSASTGVSGANVLTF,TGTGCCAGCAGTGCCTCGACGGGAGTCTCTGGGGCCAACGTCCTGACTTTC
TRBJ2-1,TRBV7-7,12,NA,NA,CASSLERGEQFF,TGTGCTAGCAGCTTAGAAAGGGGTGAGCAGTTCTTC
TRBJ1-1,TRBV27,14,NA,NA,CASSSSGRRTGAFF,TGTGCCAGCAGTTCCTCCGGGAGACGAACCGGGGCTTTCTTT
TRBJ1-1,TRBV11-3,14,NA,NA,CASSTDSLNTEAFF,TGTGCCAGCAGCACGGACAGTCTGAACACTGAAGCTTTCTTT
TRBJ1-5,TRBV4-1,15,few,TRBD1,CASSQTGQKDQPQHF,TGCGCCAGCAGCCAAACGGGACAGAAAGATCAGCCCCAGCATTTT
TRBJ2-7,TRBV15,15,NA,TRBD2,CATSRAGGDGYEQYF,TGTGCCACCAGCAGAGCGGGAGGGGACGGTTACGAGCAGTACTTC
TRBJ2-7,TRBV10-1,15,NA,TRBD2,CASSEGSSGSYEQYF,TGCGCCAGCAGTGAGGGGAGTAGCGGGAGTTACGAGCAGTACTTC
TRBJ1-2,TRBV9,13,NA,NA,CASSVGGQGGYTF,TGTGCCAGCAGCGTCGGGGGGCAAGGAGGCTACACCTTC
TRBJ2-1,TRBV2,12,NA,NA,CASKLLGIAVIF,TGTGCCAGCAAGCTCCTAGGGATAGCGGTAATCTTC
TRBJ1-1,TRBV27,14,once,NA,CASSVAGLRPEAFF,TGTGCCAGCAGCGTAGCAGGGCTGCGCCCTGAAGCTTTCTTT
TRBJ1-1,TRBV7-9,13,NA,NA,CASSSDRLTEAFF,TGTGCCAGCAGCTCCGACAGACTCACTGAAGCTTTCTTT
TRBJ2-1,TRBV5-4,15,NA,TRBD2,CASSVGLAGGNEQFF,TGTGCCAGCAGCGTGGGACTAGCGGGCGGCAATGAGCAGTTCTTC
TRBJ2-3,TRBV6-1,15,NA,TRBD1,CASSEGQGTTDTQYF,TGTGCCAGCAGTGAGGGACAGGGGACCACAGATACGCAGTATTTT
TRBJ1-4,TRBV5-1,14,once,NA,CASSQTGGNEKLFF,TGCGCCAGCAGTCAGACAGGTGGAAATGAAAAACTGTTTTTT
TRBJ1-2,TRBV27,15,NA,NA,CASRIGGLFNYGYTF,TGTGCCAGCAGAATCGGGGGACTCTTTAACTATGGCTACACCTTC
TRBJ2-7,TRBV18,13,NA,NA,CASSQTGAEKEYF,TGTGCCAGCTCCCAAACAGGAGCCGAGAAGGAGTACTTC
TRBJ2-3,TRBV5-1,15,NA,NA,CASTTAGPSTDTQYF,TGCGCCAGCACAACCGCGGGACCAAGCACAGATACGCAGTATTTT
TRBJ1-2,TRBV18,15,NA,NA,CASSLGGATNYGYTF,TGTGCCAGCTCCTTGGGGGGAGCCACTAACTATGGCTACACCTTC
TRBJ2-5,TRBV19,16,NA,NA,CASSIQPRGGQETQYF,TGTGCCAGTAGTATACAGCCCCGAGGGGGCCAAGAGACCCAGTACTTC